These 11 T cell receptor beta chains came from one sample sequenced in a study of molecular identifiers for immune sequencing clone quantification. TCRdb analysed the PCR reads with MiXCR anew, one entry per CDR3 protein. Of some 96,000 distinct CDR3 sequences in the sample, roughly a quarter were seen once. Material for sequencing was naive CD8+ T cells from blood, with Jurkat cell RNA spiked in. Subset: FACS-sorted CD8+CD4-CCR7+CD45RA+ naive T cells. The receptors were sampled from a human donor in good health. Some libraries in this study had Jurkat cell RNA spiked in.

This clonotype appeared once. The J gene is TRBJ2-1, the V gene TRBV10-3, with D maybe TRBD1 (5 bases). This CDR3 region has 14 residues. Germline loops: CDR1 ENHRY, CDR2 SYGVKD. The V and J ends lost 2 bases and 2 bases respectively, with 7 bases between them. The CDR3: CAISEGAAYNEQFF. The CDR3 nucleotides read TGTGCCATCAGTGAGGGGGCGGCCTACAATGAGCAGTTCTTC.

The chain couples TRBV4-3 to TRBJ1-5, with D tentatively TRBD1 (6 bases). Germline V CDR1 and CDR2: LGHNA, YSLEER. Trimming shortened V by 2 bases and J by 3 bases, and 17 bases separated the two germline ends. There are 17 residues in the CDR3. CDR3 sequence: CASSQTLGTGYNQPQHF. The CDR3 coding sequence is TGCGCCAGCAGCCAAACTTTGGGAACAGGGTACAATCAGCCCCAGCATTTT.

V is TRBV5-6 and J is TRBJ2-7, with D uncertain. V dropped 1 base and J dropped 2 bases, with 10 bases sitting between them. CDR1 is SGHDT, CDR2 YYEEEE, per germline. The CDR3 totals 14 residues. The CDR3 sequence is CASSLTGSPYEQYF. For the CDR3, the DNA is TGTGCCAGCAGCTTGACCGGGTCGCCCTACGAGCAGTACTTC.

This clonotype was recorded many times. CDR3 sequence: CASSARDSNYEQYF. The CDR3 bases are TGTGCCAGCAGCGCCCGGGACAGTAACTACGAGCAGTACTTC. The chain recombines TRBV9 with TRBJ2-7; 7 bases are a match to TRBD1. J gave up 3 bases and V 3 bases, and 6 bases lay outside the gene matches. The CDR3 loop spans 14 amino acids. Germline V CDR1 and CDR2: SGDLS, YYNGEE.

The V gene is TRBV4-3, the J gene TRBJ2-1; D possibly corresponds to TRBD2 (6 bases). CDR3 length: 13 residues. Per the germline V gene, CDR1 is LGHNA and CDR2 is YSLEER. V lost 3 bases, J lost 12 bases, and 15 bases lay in between. CDR3 in DNA: TGCGCCAGCAGCCAGAGGCGGGGAGGTGGGCAGTTCTTC. Translation: CASSQRRGGGQFF.

CDR3: CASSLAGFSYEQYF. The CDR3, as DNA: TGTGCCAGCAGCTTAGCCGGTTTCTCCTACGAGCAGTACTTC. This rearrangement joins TRBV11-2 to TRBJ2-7; D unclear. Germline V CDR1 and CDR2: SGHAT, FQNNGV. The CDR3 consists of 14 residues. V dropped 1 base and J dropped 0 bases, with 7 bases sitting between them.

This clonotype was counted at least ten times. The chain employs TRBV7-9 and TRBJ2-5; 8 nucleotides agree with TRBD1. CDR3 length: 15 amino acids. J was trimmed by 0 bases and V by 4 bases; bases with no gene match: 4. Germline lookup yields CDR1 SEHNR and CDR2 FQNEAQ (reference sequence). CDR3 nucleotide sequence: TGTGCCAGCAGCTCCAGACAGGGGTACCAAGAGACCCAGTACTTC. It translates to CASSSRQGYQETQYF.

There are many counts of this clonotype. V and J are TRBV7-9 and TRBJ1-1, with 9 bases identical to TRBD1. The CDR3 is made up of 17 amino acids. Germline CDR1 reads SEHNR; CDR2 reads FQNEAQ (reference sequence). Unmatched junction bases numbered 9, after V lost 1 base and J lost 3 bases. This CDR3 reads CASSLVGTGPRDTEAFF. CDR3 DNA: TGTGCCAGCAGCTTAGTGGGGACAGGGCCTAGGGACACTGAAGCTTTCTTT. Variable domain in full (rest from reference TRBV7-9 and TRBJ1-1): DTGVSQNPRHKITKRGQNVTFRCDPISEHNRLYWYRQTLGQGPEFLTYFQNEAQLEKSRLLSDRFSAERPKGSFSTLEIQRTEQGDSAMYLCASSLVGTGPRDTEAFFGQGTRLTVV.

In this sample, this clonotype turned up a few times. A much larger clone is a single base away; this may be a read error. This chain uses TRBV7-2 with TRBJ1-1, with D perhaps matching TRBD1 (5 bases). CDR3 size: 15 residues. Germline CDR1 reads SGHTA; CDR2 reads FQGNSA. In DNA form, the CDR3 reads TGTGCCAGCAGCCCGAGGGACTTTACGAACGCTGAAGCTTTCTTT. It yields the protein CASSPRDFTNAEAFF. Looking up the rest from reference TRBV7-2 and TRBJ1-1 gives the full variable domain: GAGVSQSPSNKVTEKGKDVELRCDPISGHTALYWYRQSLGQGLEFLIYFQGNSAPDKSGLPSDRFSAERTGGSVSTLTIQRTQQEDSAVYLCASSPRDFTNAEAFFGQGTRLTVV.

Note on this clonotype: Possible read error: a much larger clone is one base away. The CDR3: CASSFAGPNRPQHF. In DNA, the CDR3 is TGTGCCAGCAGCTTTGCAGGGCCGAATCGGCCCCAGCATTTT. The V call is TRBV7-9, the J call TRBJ1-5, with D tentatively TRBD1 (5 bases). The CDR3 is 14 residues long. Germline V gene data show CDR1 as SEHNR and CDR2 as FQNEAQ (reference sequence).

The rearrangement uses TRBV28 and TRBJ2-7; TRBD2 matches at 10 bases. CDR1 and CDR2 (germline): MDHEN, SYDVKM. This CDR3 spans 14 amino acids. V gave up 9 bases and J gave up 2 bases; unmatched junction bases: 7. CDR3 DNA: TGTGCCAGTAGCACAGCGGGGGGGGCCTACGAGCAGTACTTC. It specifies CASSTAGGAYEQYF.